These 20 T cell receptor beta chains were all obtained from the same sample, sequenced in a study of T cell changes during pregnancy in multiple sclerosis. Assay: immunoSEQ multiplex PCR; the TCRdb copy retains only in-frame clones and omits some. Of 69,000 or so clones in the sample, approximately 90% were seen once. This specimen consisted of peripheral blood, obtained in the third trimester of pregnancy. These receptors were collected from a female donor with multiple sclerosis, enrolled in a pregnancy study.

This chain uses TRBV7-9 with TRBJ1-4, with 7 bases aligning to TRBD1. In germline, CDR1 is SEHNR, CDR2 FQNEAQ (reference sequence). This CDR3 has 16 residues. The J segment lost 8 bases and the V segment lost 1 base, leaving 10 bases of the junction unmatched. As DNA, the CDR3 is TGTGCCAGCAGCTTAGGTGTGCGACAGGGACGCGAAAAACTGTTTTTT. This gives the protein CASSLGVRQGREKLFF.

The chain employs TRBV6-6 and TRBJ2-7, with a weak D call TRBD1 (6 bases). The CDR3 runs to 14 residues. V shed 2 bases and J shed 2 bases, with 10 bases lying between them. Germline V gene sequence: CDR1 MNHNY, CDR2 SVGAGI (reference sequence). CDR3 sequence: CASSYGQGPYEQYF. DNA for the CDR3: TGTGCCAGCAGTTACGGGCAGGGGCCCTACGAGCAGTACTTC.

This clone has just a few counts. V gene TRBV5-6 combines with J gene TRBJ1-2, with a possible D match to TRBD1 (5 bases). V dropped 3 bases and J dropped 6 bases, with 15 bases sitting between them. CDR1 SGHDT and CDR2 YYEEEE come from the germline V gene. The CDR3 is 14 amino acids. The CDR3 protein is CASSSWGRRDGYTF. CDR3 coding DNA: TGTGCCAGCAGCTCTTGGGGCCGGAGAGATGGCTACACCTTC.

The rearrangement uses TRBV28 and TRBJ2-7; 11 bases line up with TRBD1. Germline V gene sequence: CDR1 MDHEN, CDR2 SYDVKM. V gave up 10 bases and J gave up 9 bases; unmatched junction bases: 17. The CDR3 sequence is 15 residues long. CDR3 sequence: CAISDRDRGNVGQYF. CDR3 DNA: TGTGCCATCTCCGACCGGGACAGGGGGAACGTCGGGCAGTACTTC. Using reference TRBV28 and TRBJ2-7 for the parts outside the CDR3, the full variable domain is DVKVTQSSRYLVKRTGEKVFLECVQDMDHENMFWYRQDPGLGLRLIYFSYDVKMKEKGDIPEGYSVSREKKERFSLILESASTNQTSMYLCAISDRDRGNVGQYFGPGTRLTVT.

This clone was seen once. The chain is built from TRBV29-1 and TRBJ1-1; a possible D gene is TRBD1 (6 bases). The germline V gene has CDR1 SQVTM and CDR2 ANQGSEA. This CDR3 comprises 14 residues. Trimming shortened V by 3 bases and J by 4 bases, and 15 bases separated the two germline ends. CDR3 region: CSVEGGRGSTEAFF. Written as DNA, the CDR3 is TGCAGCGTTGAGGGGGGGCGTGGATCCACTGAAGCTTTCTTT.

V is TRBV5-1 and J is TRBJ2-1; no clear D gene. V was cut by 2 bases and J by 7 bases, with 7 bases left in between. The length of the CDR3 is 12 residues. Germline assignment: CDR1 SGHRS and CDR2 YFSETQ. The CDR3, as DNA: TGCGCCAGCAGCTTAAGTAGTAATGAGCAGTTCTTC. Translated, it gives CASSLSSNEQFF.

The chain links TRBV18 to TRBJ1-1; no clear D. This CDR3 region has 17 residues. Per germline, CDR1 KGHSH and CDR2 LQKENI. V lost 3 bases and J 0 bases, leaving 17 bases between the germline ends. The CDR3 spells CASSPSSVGGMNTEAFF. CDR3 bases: TGTGCCAGCTCACCGAGTTCAGTTGGAGGTATGAACACTGAAGCTTTCTTT. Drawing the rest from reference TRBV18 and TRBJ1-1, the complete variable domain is NAGVMQNPRHLVRRRGQEARLRCSPMKGHSHVYWYRQLPEEGLKFMVYLQKENIIDESGMPKERFSAEFPKEGPSILRIQQVVRGDSAAYFCASSPSSVGGMNTEAFFGQGTRLTVV.

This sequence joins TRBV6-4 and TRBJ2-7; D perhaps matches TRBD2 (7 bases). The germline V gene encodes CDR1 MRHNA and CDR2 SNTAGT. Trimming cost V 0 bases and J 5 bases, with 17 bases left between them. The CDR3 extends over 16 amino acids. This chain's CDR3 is CASSDSTAGALDEQYF. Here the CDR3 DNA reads TGTGCCAGCAGTGACTCGACCGCGGGGGCTCTCGACGAGCAGTACTTC.

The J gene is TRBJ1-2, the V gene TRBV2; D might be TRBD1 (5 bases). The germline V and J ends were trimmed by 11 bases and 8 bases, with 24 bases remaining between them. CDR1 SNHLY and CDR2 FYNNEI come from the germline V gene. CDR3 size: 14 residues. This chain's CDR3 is CAGGSSEAYRGYTF. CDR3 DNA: TGTGCCGGGGGGTCCTCGGAGGCGTATCGAGGCTACACCTTC.

The CDR3 bases are TGCGCCAGCAGTACCTCTCGTGGCAGTGTCTATGGCTACACCTTC. Residues: CASSTSRGSVYGYTF. This rearrangement joins TRBV10-2 to TRBJ1-2, with unresolved D. The CDR3 sequence is 15 residues long. The germline V gene encodes CDR1 WSHSY and CDR2 SAAADI. V was shortened by 5 bases and J by 4 bases, with 17 bases between the two germline ends.

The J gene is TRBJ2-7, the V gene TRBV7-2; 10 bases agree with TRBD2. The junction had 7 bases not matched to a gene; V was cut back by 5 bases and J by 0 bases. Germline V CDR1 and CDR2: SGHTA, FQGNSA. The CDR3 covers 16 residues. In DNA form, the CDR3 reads TGTGCCAGCAGCCTACAGCTAGCGGGGGTCTCCTACGAGCAGTACTTC. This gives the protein CASSLQLAGVSYEQYF.

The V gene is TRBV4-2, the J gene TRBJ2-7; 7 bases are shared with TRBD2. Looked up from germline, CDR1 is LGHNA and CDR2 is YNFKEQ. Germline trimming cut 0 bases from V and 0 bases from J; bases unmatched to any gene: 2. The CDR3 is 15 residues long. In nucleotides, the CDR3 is TGTGCCAGCAGCCAAGAGCGGGGGAGCTCCTACGAGCAGTACTTC. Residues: CASSQERGSSYEQYF.

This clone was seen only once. CDR3 loop: CASSWASGEGTGELFF. The CDR3 nucleotides read TGTGCCAGCAGTTGGGCTAGCGGGGAGGGCACCGGGGAGCTGTTTTTT. The chain recombines TRBV27 with TRBJ2-2; 9 bases align to TRBD2. V lost 4 bases and J lost 4; bases outside the gene matches: 7. The CDR3 covers 16 residues. The germline V gene has CDR1 MNHEY and CDR2 SMNVEV (reference sequence).

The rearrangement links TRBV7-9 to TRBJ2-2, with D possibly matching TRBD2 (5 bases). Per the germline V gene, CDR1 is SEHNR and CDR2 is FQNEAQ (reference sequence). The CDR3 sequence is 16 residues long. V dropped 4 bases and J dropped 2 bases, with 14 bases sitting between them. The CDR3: CASSWETAANTGELFF. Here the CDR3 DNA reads TGTGCCAGCAGCTGGGAGACGGCGGCAAACACCGGGGAGCTGTTTTTT.

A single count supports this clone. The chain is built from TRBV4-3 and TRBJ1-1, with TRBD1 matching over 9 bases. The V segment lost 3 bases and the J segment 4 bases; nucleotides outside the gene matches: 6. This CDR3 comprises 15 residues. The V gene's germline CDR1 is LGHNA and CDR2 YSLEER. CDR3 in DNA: TGCGCCAGCAGCCATCAGGACAGGGGTGTCACTGAAGCTTTCTTT. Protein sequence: CASSHQDRGVTEAFF.

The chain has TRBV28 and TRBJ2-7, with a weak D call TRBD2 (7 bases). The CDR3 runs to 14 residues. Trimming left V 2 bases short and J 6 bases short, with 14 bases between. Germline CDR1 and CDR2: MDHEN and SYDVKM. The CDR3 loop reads CASSLAGARPEQYF. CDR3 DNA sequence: TGTGCCAGCAGTTTAGCGGGGGCGAGGCCCGAGCAGTACTTC. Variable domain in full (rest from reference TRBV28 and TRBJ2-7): DVKVTQSSRYLVKRTGEKVFLECVQDMDHENMFWYRQDPGLGLRLIYFSYDVKMKEKGDIPEGYSVSREKKERFSLILESASTNQTSMYLCASSLAGARPEQYFGPGTRLTVT.

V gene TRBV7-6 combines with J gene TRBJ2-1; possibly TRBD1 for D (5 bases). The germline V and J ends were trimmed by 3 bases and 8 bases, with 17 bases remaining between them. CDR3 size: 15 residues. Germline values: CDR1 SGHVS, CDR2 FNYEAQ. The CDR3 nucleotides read TGTGCCAGCAGCTTGTCCCCTTTTCAGGGCGATGAGCAGTTCTTC. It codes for CASSLSPFQGDEQFF.

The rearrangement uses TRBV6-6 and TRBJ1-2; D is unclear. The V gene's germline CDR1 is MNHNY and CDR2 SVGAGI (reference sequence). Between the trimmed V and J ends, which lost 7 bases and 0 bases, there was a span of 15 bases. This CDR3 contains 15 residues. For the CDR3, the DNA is TGTGCCAGCACCCCCTCGGCAGCGACTAACTATGGCTACACCTTC. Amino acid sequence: CASTPSAATNYGYTF.

The CDR3 DNA is TGTGCCAGCACCGACTACAATTCACCCCTCCACTTT. Translating gives CASTDYNSPLHF. The J gene is TRBJ1-6, the V gene TRBV27; no definite D call. V was trimmed by 7 bases and J by 7 bases, leaving 8 bases between them. Germline V gives CDR1 MNHEY, CDR2 SMNVEV (reference sequence). The CDR3 runs 12 residues.

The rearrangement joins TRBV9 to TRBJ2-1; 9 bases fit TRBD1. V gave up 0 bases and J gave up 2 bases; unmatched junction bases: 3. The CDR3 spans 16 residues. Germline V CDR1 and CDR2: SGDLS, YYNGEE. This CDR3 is CASSVAGDRAYNEQFF. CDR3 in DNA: TGTGCCAGCAGCGTAGCCGGGGACAGGGCCTACAATGAGCAGTTCTTC. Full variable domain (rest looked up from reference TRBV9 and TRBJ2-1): DSGVTQTPKHLITATGQRVTLRCSPRSGDLSVYWYQQSLDQGLQFLIQYYNGEERAKGNILERFSAQQFPDLHSELNLSSLELGDSALYFCASSVAGDRAYNEQFFGPGTRLTVL.